This TCR beta chain was recorded in a study of shared clonotypes between healthy human individuals. Study-level results: The study sampled only blood, and tissue repertoires likely differ.

The test was conducted at deep level. Sequenced by immunoSEQ multiplex PCR; TCRdb stores in-frame clones only, minus some. The sample contains 470,000 or so clones, about 78% of which appear only once. This CDR3 spans 18 amino acids. Comment on this clone: Its antigen is not identified.

The chain carries TRBV21-1 and TRBJ2-7; no DNA check was done on the table's D call, TRBD2. TRBV21-1 is labeled a pseudogene. The TCR sequence derives from a woman in her thirties or forties in good health. Some clones in this sample may be carry-over from other donors' samples. Specimen: PBMCs. The CDR3 sequence is CASNWTSGSTDGSYEQYF. In DNA, the CDR3 is TGTGCCAGCAACTGGACTAGCGGGAGTACGGATGGGTCCTACGAGCAGTACTTC.